This T cell receptor beta chain stems from a study of cytomegalovirus exposure and HLA in healthy donors. Vbeta (60) and Jbeta (13) primers were used in the PCR. Using immunoSEQ multiplex PCR, the repertoire was profiled, and TCRdb retains in-frame clones only, with some absent. The sample shows under 200,000 clones, approximately 11% of them seen only once. Between the trimmed V and J ends, which lost 3 bases and 7 bases, there was a span of 18 bases. This CDR3 comprises 15 residues. CDR1 is LNHDA, CDR2 SQIVND, per germline (reference sequence). What was sequenced was PBMCs. This TCR was recovered from a man aged 50 to 60 in good health and CMV-seropositive. The J gene is TRBJ1-2, the V gene TRBV19; unclear D gene. The CDR3 nucleotides are TGTGCCAGTAGTATCGAGGGAGGGCGGCCGGGTGGCTACACCTTC. The encoded protein is CASSIEGGRPGGYTF.